The clone carrying this T cell receptor beta chain was detected a few times. This entry belongs to a study of blood T cell repertoires in COVID-19. The table came from immunoSEQ multiplex PCR; TCRdb's copy has only in-frame clones and leaves some out. Among 85,000 to 130,000 clones listed, 75% to 85% were seen once. In germline, CDR1 is SGHVS, CDR2 FNYEAQ. The CDR3 contains 15 residues. Trimming removed 4 bases from V and 4 bases from J; junction bases left unmatched: 4. This receptor was taken from an elderly man with COVID-19, enrolled during active disease. The chain recombines TRBV7-6 with TRBJ1-3; 10 bases match TRBD1. Sequencing was performed on peripheral blood. CDR3 loop: CASSSGQGRGNTIYF. CDR3 nucleotide sequence: TGTGCCAGCAGCTCGGGACAGGGGAGAGGAAACACCATATATTTT.